What follows are 3 T cell receptor beta chains derived from one specimen sequenced in a study of post-analysis software for immune sequencing data. Unique molecular identifiers had been added to the TCR beta cDNA libraries. TCRdb recomputed calls from the PCR reads with MiXCR, one row per CDR3 protein. Here the sample spans more than 450,000 distinct CDR3 sequences, roughly 34% being singletons. Whole-study findings and limits: Patients used roughly five TRBV segments, including TRBV5-6, TRBV5-1 and TRBV20-1, more often than controls.

Their cognate antigens are unknown. The sample was blood. These receptors came from a girl aged 2-17 years with multiple sclerosis.

The rearrangement joins TRBV6-1 to TRBJ2-3, with D possibly TRBD2 on 6 matching bases. Deletions cut 8 bases from V and 7 bases from J, with 16 bases between. CDR1 is MNHNS, CDR2 SASEGT, per germline. The CDR3 totals 13 residues. The DNA for the CDR3 is TGTGCCAGCCAAGGCGAGGGAGGCTATACGCAGTATTTT. It encodes CASQGEGGYTQYF.

This clonotype turned up a few times. The chain combines TRBV20-1 with TRBJ2-2; 14 bases line up with TRBD2. The V segment lost 6 bases and the J segment 2 bases; nucleotides outside the gene matches: 8. The CDR3 totals 17 residues. Germline-derived CDR1 and CDR2 are DFQATT and SNEGSKA (reference sequence). Here the CDR3 DNA reads TGCAGTGCCAGGGGACTAGCGGGGGAATTAAACACCGGGGAGCTGTTTTTT. The encoded protein is CSARGLAGELNTGELFF.

The rearrangement uses TRBV5-1 and TRBJ2-5; D is unresolved. Per germline, CDR1 SGHRS and CDR2 YFSETQ. Trimming left V 0 bases short and J 5 bases short, with 8 bases between. CDR3 size: 13 residues. The CDR3 DNA follows: TGCGCCAGCAGCTTGGTGGATAGGGAGACCCAGTACTTC. The encoded protein is CASSLVDRETQYF.